The present T cell receptor beta chain was sequenced within a study of CD8+CD57+ T cells in acquired aplastic anemia. Deletions cut 1 base from V and 6 bases from J, with 1 base between. Germline lookup yields CDR1 SGHRS and CDR2 YFSETQ. The CDR3 totals 11 residues. Genomic DNA, the template, was used for profiling of the TCR beta VDJ and CDR3. TCRdb ran MiXCR on the reads and lists one entry per CDR3 protein. The table shows roughly 200,000 distinct CDR3 sequences, with nearly 65% occurring only once. This clonotype came up many times. Its antigen is currently unknown. Patients included in sequencing had previously demonstrated CD8+CD57+ cell expansion by flow cytometry. The patients, all of them, had severe acquired aplastic anemia. Blood came from patients not yet given any therapy. Findings of the study overall: Statistical testing detected no significant gap in CD8+ Simpson's diversity between patients and controls.

The TCR comes from a human donor with aplastic anemia. The chain couples TRBV5-1 to TRBJ2-2; D call uncertain. Sample: sorted CD4+, CD8+, or CD8+CD57+ T cells (not recorded which) from PBMCs. CDR3 loop: CASSLPGELFF. CDR3 DNA: TGCGCCAGCAGCTTGCCCGGGGAGCTGTTTTTT. The full variable domain, in which reference TRBV5-1 and TRBJ2-2 provide the parts outside the CDR3, is KAGVTQTPRYLIKTRGQQVTLSCSPISGHRSVSWYQQTPGQGLQFLFEYFSETQRNKGNFPGRFSGRQFSNSRSEMNVSTLELGDSALYLCASSLPGELFFGEGSRLTVL.